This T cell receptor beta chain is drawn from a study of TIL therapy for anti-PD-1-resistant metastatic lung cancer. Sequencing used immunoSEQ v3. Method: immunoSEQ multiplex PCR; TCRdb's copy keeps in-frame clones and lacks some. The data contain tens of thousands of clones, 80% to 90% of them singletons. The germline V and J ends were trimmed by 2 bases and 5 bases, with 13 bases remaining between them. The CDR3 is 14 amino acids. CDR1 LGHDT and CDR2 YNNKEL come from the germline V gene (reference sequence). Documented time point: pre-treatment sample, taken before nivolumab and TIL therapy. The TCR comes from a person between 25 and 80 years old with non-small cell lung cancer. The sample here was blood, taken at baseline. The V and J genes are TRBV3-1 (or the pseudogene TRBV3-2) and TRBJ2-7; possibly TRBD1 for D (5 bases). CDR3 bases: TGTGCCAGCAGCCAACCGACCCAAGGGGACGAGCAGTACTTC. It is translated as CASSQPTQGDEQYF.